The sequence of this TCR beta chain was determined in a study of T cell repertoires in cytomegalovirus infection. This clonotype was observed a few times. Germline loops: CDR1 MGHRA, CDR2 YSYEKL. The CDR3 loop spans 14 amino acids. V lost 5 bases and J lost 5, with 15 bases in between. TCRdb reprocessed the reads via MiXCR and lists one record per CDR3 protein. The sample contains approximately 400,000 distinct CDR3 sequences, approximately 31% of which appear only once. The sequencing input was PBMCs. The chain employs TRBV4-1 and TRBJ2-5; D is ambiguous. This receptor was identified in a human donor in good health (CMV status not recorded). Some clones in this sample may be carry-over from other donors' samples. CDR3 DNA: TGCGCCAGCAGCTCCAGGACGGAGAGGGAGACCCAGTACTTC. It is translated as CASSSRTERETQYF.